The sequence of this TCR beta chain was determined in a study of blood T cell repertoires in COVID-19. Across the study: COVID-19 samples, acute and convalescent, were from the United States, Italy and Spain. Sample material is recorded as cDNA or gDNA derived from T cells, B-cell-depleted T cells, or PBMCs.

Source study methods: Estimates of nucleated cell counts were drawn from the amplification of reference gene primers. Profiled with immunoSEQ multiplex PCR; TCRdb holds only in-frame clones, not every one. V and J calls plus clone size are reproduced from that table; the DNA served to infer D and trimming. The sample records approximately 75,000 clones, approximately 82% being singletons. V was clipped by 6 bases and J by 1 base, with 15 bases between them. The CDR3 is 15 amino acids. Germline V gene sequence: CDR1 MNHEY, CDR2 SVGAGI. The TCR was taken from a woman over 75 with acute or convalescent COVID-19. The sequencing input was peripheral blood. The chain is built from TRBV6-5 and TRBJ1-2, with D maybe TRBD1 (5 bases). CDR3 sequence reads: CASSPSGGSNYGYTF. CDR3 DNA sequence: TGTGCCAGCAGCCCGTCGGGGGGTAGTAACTATGGCTACACCTTC.